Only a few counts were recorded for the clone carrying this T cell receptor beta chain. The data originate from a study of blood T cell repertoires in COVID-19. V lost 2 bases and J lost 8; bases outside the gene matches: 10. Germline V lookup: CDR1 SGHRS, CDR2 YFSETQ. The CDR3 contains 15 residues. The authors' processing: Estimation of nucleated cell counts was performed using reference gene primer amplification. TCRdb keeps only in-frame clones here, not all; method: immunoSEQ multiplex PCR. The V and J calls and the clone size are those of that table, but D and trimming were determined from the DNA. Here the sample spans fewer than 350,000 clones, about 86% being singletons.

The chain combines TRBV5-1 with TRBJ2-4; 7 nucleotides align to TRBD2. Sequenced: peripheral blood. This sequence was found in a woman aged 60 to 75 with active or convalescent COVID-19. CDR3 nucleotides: TGCGCCAGCAGCTTCCTAGGGTTCCGGGGGGACATTCAGTACTTC. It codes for CASSFLGFRGDIQYF.